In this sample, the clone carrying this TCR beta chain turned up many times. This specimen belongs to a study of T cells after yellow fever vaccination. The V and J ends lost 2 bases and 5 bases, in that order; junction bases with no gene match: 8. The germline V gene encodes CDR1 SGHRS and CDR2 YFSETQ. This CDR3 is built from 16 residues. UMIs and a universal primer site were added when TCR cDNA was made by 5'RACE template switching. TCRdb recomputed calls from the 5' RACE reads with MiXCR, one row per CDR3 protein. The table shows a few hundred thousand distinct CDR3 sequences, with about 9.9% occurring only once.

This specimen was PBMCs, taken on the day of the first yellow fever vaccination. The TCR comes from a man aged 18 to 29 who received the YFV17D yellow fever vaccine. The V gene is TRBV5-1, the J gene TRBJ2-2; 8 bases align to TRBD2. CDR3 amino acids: CASSFAGTRGTGELFF. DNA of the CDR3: TGCGCCAGCAGCTTCGCCGGGACTAGGGGAACCGGGGAGCTGTTTTTT. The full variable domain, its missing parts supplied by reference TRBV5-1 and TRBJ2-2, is KAGVTQTPRYLIKTRGQQVTLSCSPISGHRSVSWYQQTPGQGLQFLFEYFSETQRNKGNFPGRFSGRQFSNSRSEMNVSTLELGDSALYLCASSFAGTRGTGELFFGEGSRLTVL.